The 5 T cell receptor beta chains reported below all come from one sample, sequenced in a study of response to subunit inactivated influenza vaccine. TCRdb reprocessed the RT-PCR reads with MiXCR, giving one entry per CDR3 protein. The sample consists of 450,000 to 600,000 distinct CDR3 sequences, approximately 7.2% of them appearing once. Material: PBMCs from blood, obtained roughly 24 months after vaccination. The receptors stem from a man aged 50-75 years who received an inactivated influenza vaccine.

The gene calls are TRBV29-1 and TRBJ1-6; TRBD1 matches 8 bases. The CDR3 consists of 13 residues. The V and J ends lost 6 bases and 9 bases, in that order; junction bases with no gene match: 7. Germline assignment: CDR1 SQVTM and CDR2 ANQGSEA. Here the CDR3 reads CSVGQGIGSPLHF. DNA of the CDR3: TGCAGCGTCGGACAGGGAATAGGTTCACCCCTCCACTTT.

The CDR3 DNA sequence: TGCAGCGCCGGGACAGGGGGGAACACCGGGGAGCTGTTTTTT. As protein: CSAGTGGNTGELFF. This rearrangement joins TRBV29-1 to TRBJ2-2; TRBD1 matches 11 bases. CDR3 size: 14 residues. The germline gives CDR1 SQVTM, CDR2 ANQGSEA. V was clipped by 7 bases and J by 1 base; unmatched bases: 2.

This clonotype was recorded a few times. The V gene is TRBV20-1, the J gene TRBJ1-4, with 8 bases identical to TRBD1. CDR1 is DFQATT and CDR2 is SNEGSKA in the germline V gene (reference sequence). V shed 4 bases and J 6 bases; nucleotides not matched to a gene: 7. CDR3 size: 14 residues. In DNA, the CDR3 is TGCAGTGCTAACTTCAACAGGGGGGATGAAAAACTGTTTTTT. This codes for CSANFNRGDEKLFF.

The chain links TRBV5-1 to TRBJ2-1; 15 bases fit TRBD2. The CDR3 has 15 amino acids. V was clipped by 6 bases and J by 6 bases; unmatched bases: 4. CDR1 and CDR2 (germline): SGHRS, YFSETQ. CDR3 protein: CASTPGLAGGNEQFF. For the CDR3, the DNA is TGCGCCAGCACCCCGGGACTAGCGGGGGGCAATGAGCAGTTCTTC.

The chain is built from TRBV5-4 and TRBJ1-2; no reliable D call. Germline lookup yields CDR1 SGHNT and CDR2 YYREEE (reference sequence). The CDR3 extends over 14 amino acids. Trimming removed 5 bases from V and 4 bases from J, with 15 bases in between. The CDR3 DNA reads TGTGCCAGCAGTCCGGGTGGAGAACTCTATGGCTACACCTTC. Its protein is CASSPGGELYGYTF.